This TCR beta chain is from a study of kidney transplant recipient with SARS-CoV-2 infection. MiXCR, run by TCRdb on the reads, gives a single entry per CDR3 protein. The sample records approximately 250,000 distinct CDR3 sequences, under 30% being singletons. As to this clonotype: This may arise from a read error, as a much more abundant clone is one base away. This CDR3 fails to terminate in the conserved phenylalanine or tryptophan, so it likely reflects a read error. Because the CDR3's place on the DNA is in doubt, the DNA is left out and the CDR3 is given as listed by TCRdb.

Here the sequenced sample was a blood sample, taken at baseline and on day 111 from a kidney transplant recipient. The sequence derives from a male patient between 25 and 39 years old who had COVID-19 and was a kidney transplant recipient. Some T cells may be supplied by the graft donor.

CDR3 residues: CASRTTGTPRKTYGYTL. This sequence joins TRBV12-2 and TRBJ1-2; TRBD1 is taken as the D call from the table, unchecked against the DNA. TRBV12-2 is deemed a pseudogene. Ends included, the CDR3 has 17 residues.